Shown below are 15 T cell receptor beta chains from a single sample sequenced in a study of T cell repertoires in cytomegalovirus infection (dated by TCRdb to between 2018 and 2021). Sequencing used an Illumina HiSeq 1500. Clones were called with MiXCR by TCRdb after fastp trimmed the public reads at Q25, and only in-frame beta chains were retained. Each entry is one CDR3 protein sequence, shown with its most common DNA and genes. The sample records fewer than 300,000 distinct CDR3 sequences, about 25% of which are singletons. Together, the top ten hold approximately 15% of the sample. The specimen sequenced was PBMCs. The receptors stem from a human donor in good health (CMV status not recorded). Some clones in this sample may be carry-over from other donors' samples.

This clonotype was recorded many times. This sequence joins TRBV7-2 and TRBJ2-7, with 7 positions matching TRBD2. The germline CDR1 and CDR2 sequences are SGHTA and FQGNSA. V dropped 4 bases and J dropped 3; count of bases not matched to a gene: 6. There are 14 residues in the CDR3. In DNA, the CDR3 is TGTGCCAGCAGCTCACCCGCGGGAGTCTACGAGCAGTACTTC. Amino acid sequence: CASSSPAGVYEQYF.

This CDR3 reads CASSPTGTVNTEAFF. The CDR3 DNA is TGTGCCAGCAGTCCGACCGGGACGGTGAACACTGAAGCTTTCTTT. The chain carries TRBV12-3 or TRBV12-4 and TRBJ1-1; D possibly corresponds to TRBD1 (5 bases). V lost 5 bases and J lost 0, with 13 bases in between. CDR3 size: 15 residues.

The gene calls are TRBV30 and TRBJ2-7; the match to TRBD2 covers 8 bases. J gave up 5 bases and V 7 bases, and 13 bases lay outside the gene matches. The CDR3 totals 14 residues. Per germline, CDR1 GTSNPN and CDR2 SVGIG (reference sequence). The CDR3: CALTFRGGQDEQYF. The DNA for the CDR3 is TGTGCCTTGACCTTTCGGGGGGGCCAGGACGAGCAGTACTTC.

This clonotype was counted between two and nine times. The chain has TRBV15 and TRBJ1-4; TRBD1 is a possible D gene (5 bases). The CDR3 runs 14 residues. From germline, CDR1 is LNHNV and CDR2 YYDKDF (reference sequence). Trimming took off 5 bases at V and 5 bases at J, with 12 bases between the two ends. CDR3 in DNA: TGTGCCACCAGCCAGGGTAACGAAAATGAAAAACTGTTTTTT. It codes for CATSQGNENEKLFF.

This chain joins TRBV7-9 and TRBJ2-1; 7 positions match TRBD1. CDR3 length: 15 residues. Looked up from germline, CDR1 is SEHNR and CDR2 is FQNEAQ (reference sequence). The junction had 2 bases not matched to a gene; V was cut back by 1 base and J by 2 bases. CDR3 loop: CASSLEGAPYNEQFF. In DNA form, the CDR3 reads TGTGCCAGCAGCTTAGAGGGGGCCCCCTACAATGAGCAGTTCTTC.

The CDR3 reads CASSPGRGAYNEQFF. The CDR3 bases are TGTGCCAGCAGCCCGGGGCGGGGAGCCTACAATGAGCAGTTCTTC. This rearrangement joins TRBV7-3 to TRBJ2-1; D is possibly TRBD2 (6 bases). Germline values: CDR1 SGHTA, CDR2 FQGTGA. The CDR3 covers 15 residues. Trimming cost V 5 bases and J 2 bases, with 13 bases left between them.

This clonotype occurred a few times. This chain uses TRBV7-2 with TRBJ2-3, with D possibly being TRBD1 or TRBD2 (7 bases each). The CDR3 totals 15 residues. The V gene's germline CDR1 is SGHTA and CDR2 FQGNSA. V dropped 8 bases and J dropped 6 bases, with 21 bases sitting between them. The CDR3 DNA reads as TGTGCCAGCTCTTGGGGGAGGGGGCATAAGGATACGCAGTATTTT. It codes for CASSWGRGHKDTQYF.

This clonotype was found many times. This chain uses TRBV12-3 or TRBV12-4 with TRBJ2-7; D gene ambiguous. This CDR3 is 12 amino acids long. The V end was cut by 5 bases, the J end by 6 bases, with 11 bases between. CDR3 region: CASSLGRAEQYV. DNA for the CDR3: TGTGCCAGCAGTCTCGGACGTGCCGAGCAGTACGTC.

This chain joins TRBV19 and TRBJ1-6; 9 nucleotides agree with TRBD1. In germline, CDR1 is LNHDA, CDR2 SQIVND (reference sequence). Trimming at V came to 7 bases and at J to 11 bases, leaving 12 bases not matched to a gene. CDR3 length: 15 amino acids. The CDR3 nucleotides read TGTGCCAGTAAGACGGACAGGGGTACAGTGACACCCCTCCACTTT. It is translated as CASKTDRGTVTPLHF. Complete variable domain (other parts from reference TRBV19 and TRBJ1-6): DGGITQSPKYLFRKEGQNVTLSCEQNLNHDAMYWYRQDPGQGLRLIYYSQIVNDFQKGDIAEGYSVSREKKESFPLTVTSAQKNPTAFYLCASKTDRGTVTPLHFGNGTRLTVT.

The chain has TRBV20-1 and TRBJ2-1; D gene unclear. The germline CDR1 and CDR2 sequences are DFQATT and SNEGSKA (reference sequence). The CDR3 has 12 amino acids. Between the trimmed V and J ends, which lost 6 bases and 7 bases, there was a span of 13 bases. The CDR3 coding sequence is TGCAGTGCCACCAATCCAGAAAATGAGCAGTTCTTC. This translates into CSATNPENEQFF.

This chain links TRBV12-3 or TRBV12-4 with TRBJ1-2; D is unclear. CDR3 length: 14 amino acids. Between the trimmed V and J ends, which lost 5 bases and 8 bases, there was a span of 18 bases. CDR3 protein: CASSARLEGTGYTF. The CDR3 bases are TGTGCCAGCAGTGCCCGGCTGGAGGGTACGGGCTACACCTTC.

This clonotype came up many times. The rearrangement joins TRBV7-2 to TRBJ2-3; unclear D gene. Trimming shortened V by 6 bases and J by 5 bases, and 12 bases separated the two germline ends. Per the germline V gene, CDR1 is SGHTA and CDR2 is FQGNSA. This CDR3 comprises 13 residues. The CDR3 loop is CASSFTSEDTQYF. The CDR3 nucleotides read TGTGCCAGCAGTTTCACATCGGAAGATACGCAGTATTTT.

This sequence joins TRBV3-1 and TRBJ2-2; 8 bases align to TRBD2. Germline lookup yields CDR1 LGHDT and CDR2 YNNKEL (reference sequence). CDR3 length: 14 residues. The ends lost 6 bases at V and 5 bases at J; junction bases unmatched: 5. CDR3 sequence: CASRTSDLTGELFF. CDR3 bases: TGTGCCAGCAGGACTAGCGACTTGACCGGGGAGCTGTTTTTT.

The table lists this clonotype with a few counts. V is TRBV29-1 and J is TRBJ2-7; D not certain. CDR3 size: 12 residues. Trimming shortened V by 1 base and J by 2 bases, and 6 bases separated the two germline ends. Germline-derived CDR1 and CDR2 are SQVTM and ANQGSEA. The CDR3: CSVEVQPYEQYF. The CDR3 coding sequence is TGCAGCGTTGAAGTGCAGCCCTACGAGCAGTACTTC.

On this clonotype itself: The junction departs from germline at one end; a sequencing error may be responsible. The rearrangement uses TRBV28 and TRBJ2-3; D is ambiguous. Germline V CDR1 and CDR2: MDHEN, SYDVKM. The CDR3 covers 11 residues. CDR3: CTSSSSHPQYF. The CDR3 DNA reads as TGTACCAGCAGTTCTAGTCATCCGCAGTATTTT.